This T cell receptor beta chain was identified in a study of T-cell memory formation after mild COVID-19. This clonotype was counted a few times. Its antigen is still unknown. Libraries for TCRalpha and TCRbeta carried sample barcodes and unique molecular identifiers via 5'RACE. MiXCR, applied by TCRdb to the 5' RACE reads, yields one record per CDR3 protein. Among around 470,000 distinct CDR3 sequences listed, around 20% were seen once. Study-level points and caveats: Clones which contracted sat mainly in CM and EM if CD4+, and in EMRA if CD8+.

Germline loops: CDR1 SGHTA, CDR2 FQGNSA. This CDR3 has 18 residues. J lost 2 bases, V lost 5 bases, and 15 bases had no gene match. The receptor was derived from an adult woman who had mild COVID-19 (a few samples of this study predate the infection). Cell type and time point are not known. The sequenced sample consisted of PBMCs or a T cell subset sorted from them (not recorded which). The rearrangement links TRBV7-2 to TRBJ2-1; TRBD2 matches 7 bases. CDR3 loop: CASSLGPGLAGTYNEQFF. The DNA of the CDR3 is TGTGCCAGCAGCCTAGGACCCGGGTTAGCGGGCACCTACAATGAGCAGTTCTTC.